Shown below are 19 T cell receptor beta chains from a single sample sequenced in a study of control samples from healthy donors and cancer patients (dated by TCRdb to about 2020). The library was made by the immunoSEQ multiplex PCR assay. In TCRdb, the immuneACCESS table is reduced to in-frame sequences with V and J assigned. These tables do not hold every clone; where another copy was compared, an unresolved V gene accounts for under half, and the others remain unexplained. This sample gives fewer than 100,000 clones in total; 82% of them show up just once. The ten top clones hold approximately 9.4% of the sample. Sequenced sample: blood. The receptors derive from a woman between 55 and 75 years old in good health.

Remarks on this clone: Other DNA sequences in this specimen translate into the identical CDR3. This chain links TRBV28 with TRBJ2-7, with 8 bases aligning to TRBD2. V gave up 3 bases and J gave up 2 bases; unmatched junction bases: 0. The CDR3 is 13 residues long. Per germline, CDR1 MDHEN and CDR2 SYDVKM. In DNA, the CDR3 is TGTGCCAGCAGTTTCGGGAGGGCCTACGAGCAGTACTTC. Protein product: CASSFGRAYEQYF.

This clone was found a few times. The genes are TRBV7-7 and TRBJ2-2; 8 positions agree with TRBD2. The CDR3 sequence is 16 residues long. Germline CDR1 SSHAT, CDR2 FNYEAQ (reference sequence). Germline trimming cut 5 bases from V and 2 bases from J; bases unmatched to any gene: 7. The CDR3 here is CASSPGTRPNTGELFF. In nucleotides, the CDR3 is TGTGCCAGCAGCCCCGGGACTAGGCCAAACACCGGGGAGCTGTTTTTT. Full variable domain (rest looked up from reference TRBV7-7 and TRBJ2-2): GAGVSQSPRYKVTKRGQDVTLRCDPISSHATLYWYQQALGQGPEFLTYFNYEAQPDKSGLPSDRFSAERPEGSISTLTIQRTEQRDSAMYRCASSPGTRPNTGELFFGEGSRLTVL.

This clone was counted a single time. J is TRBJ1-2 and V is TRBV7-2; a weak D match, TRBD1 (5 bases). This CDR3 is 15 amino acids long. The V end lost 0 bases, the J end lost 0 bases, and 8 bases lay between the germline ends. Germline assignment: CDR1 SGHTA and CDR2 FQGNSA. Here the CDR3 reads CASSLAPGANYGYTF. In DNA, the CDR3 is TGTGCCAGCAGCTTAGCCCCGGGGGCTAACTATGGCTACACCTTC.

This clone was counted a few times. The chain combines TRBV6-2 or TRBV6-3 with TRBJ1-1; no clear D gene. CDR3 length: 11 residues. Trimming removed 4 bases from V and 8 bases from J, with 8 bases in between. Germline loops: CDR1 MNHEY, CDR2 SVGEGT. The CDR3 reads CASSWRSEAFF. CDR3 in DNA: TGTGCCAGCAGTTGGAGGTCAGAAGCTTTCTTT.

J is TRBJ2-1 and V is TRBV9, with D possibly matching TRBD1 (6 bases). V lost 0 bases, J lost 2 bases, and 12 bases lay in between. This CDR3 has 16 amino acids. From germline, CDR1 is SGDLS and CDR2 YYNGEE. CDR3 residues: CASSVAVDRPYNEQFF. Written as DNA, the CDR3 is TGTGCCAGCAGCGTAGCTGTGGACAGACCCTACAATGAGCAGTTCTTC. The whole variable domain, remainder taken from reference TRBV9 and TRBJ2-1, is DSGVTQTPKHLITATGQRVTLRCSPRSGDLSVYWYQQSLDQGLQFLIQYYNGEERAKGNILERFSAQQFPDLHSELNLSSLELGDSALYFCASSVAVDRPYNEQFFGPGTRLTVL.

The rearrangement uses TRBV11-2 and TRBJ2-7, with a tentative D call TRBD2 (6 bases). The CDR3 has 13 amino acids. V shed 4 bases and J shed 0 bases, with 7 bases lying between them. CDR1 is SGHAT, CDR2 FQNNGV, per germline. The CDR3 loop is CASSSGSSYEQYF. CDR3 DNA: TGTGCCAGCAGCTCCGGGAGCTCCTACGAGCAGTACTTC. The full variable domain, its missing parts supplied by reference TRBV11-2 and TRBJ2-7, is EAGVAQSPRYKIIEKRQSVAFWCNPISGHATLYWYQQILGQGPKLLIQFQNNGVVDDSQLPKDRFSAERLKGVDSTLKIQPAKLEDSAVYLCASSSGSSYEQYFGPGTRLTVT.

The V and J genes are TRBV6-5 and TRBJ2-5, with D maybe TRBD2 (5 bases). The V end lost 2 bases, the J end lost 5 bases, and 12 bases lay between the germline ends. CDR3 length equals 14 residues. The germline V gene has CDR1 MNHEY and CDR2 SVGAGI. This CDR3 reads CASSYEGGLETQYF. The CDR3 nucleotides are TGTGCCAGCAGTTACGAGGGCGGGCTCGAGACCCAGTACTTC.

The CDR3 DNA reads as TGCAGCGCCGATCCACAGGGGATGAACACTGAAGCTTTCTTT. This codes for CSADPQGMNTEAFF. The chain uses TRBV29-1 and TRBJ1-1; 7 positions agree with TRBD1. The CDR3 runs 14 residues. V lost 7 bases and J lost 0; bases outside the gene matches: 8. The germline V gene encodes CDR1 SQVTM and CDR2 ANQGSEA.

The chain carries TRBV2 and TRBJ1-6; 9 bases fit TRBD1. The CDR3 runs to 16 residues. V was clipped by 6 bases and J by 10 bases; unmatched bases: 13. Germline V lookup: CDR1 SNHLY, CDR2 FYNNEI. The CDR3 here is CASSSHQTGGRSPLHF. CDR3 nucleotide sequence: TGTGCCAGCAGCTCCCACCAGACAGGGGGTCGATCACCCCTCCACTTT.

The CDR3, as DNA: TGCGCCAGCAGCTTGGACTTTAACACCGGGGAGCTGTTTTTT. Its protein product is CASSLDFNTGELFF. The gene calls are TRBV5-1 and TRBJ2-2; D gene ambiguous. Trimming took 0 bases from V and 2 from J, leaving 5 bases between them. Germline lookup yields CDR1 SGHRS and CDR2 YFSETQ. This CDR3 is built from 14 residues.

Comments on this clone: Additional DNA sequences in this sample encode the identical CDR3. The rearrangement uses TRBV18 and TRBJ1-2; D might be TRBD1 (5 bases). In germline, CDR1 is KGHSH, CDR2 LQKENI. Trimming stripped 2 bases from V and 5 bases from J, with 9 bases between. This CDR3 region has 13 residues. The CDR3 reads CASSPTGGYGYTF. The CDR3 nucleotides read TGTGCCAGCTCACCAACCGGGGGGTATGGCTACACCTTC.

J is TRBJ2-2 and V is TRBV9, with 11 bases matching TRBD2. This CDR3 contains 17 residues. V shed 3 bases, J shed 7 bases, and the junction held 11 bases outside the gene matches. In germline, CDR1 is SGDLS, CDR2 YYNGEE. The CDR3 region is CASSAPTSGILGGELFF. Here the CDR3 DNA reads TGTGCCAGCAGCGCTCCGACTAGCGGGATACTAGGCGGGGAGCTGTTTTTT.

The rearrangement links TRBV11-2 to TRBJ2-2, with D tentatively TRBD2 (5 bases). Deletions cut 4 bases from V and 2 bases from J, with 14 bases between. The CDR3 length is 16 residues. Germline CDR1 SGHAT, CDR2 FQNNGV. The DNA for the CDR3 is TGTGCCAGCAGCTCCTCCCCGGGGTTTAACACCGGGGAGCTGTTTTTT. This gives the protein CASSSSPGFNTGELFF.

This clone was observed a single time. One junction end disagrees with the germline gene, perhaps due to a read error. The chain is built from TRBV4-3 and TRBJ1-5, with 9 bases matching TRBD1. CDR3 length: 16 amino acids. The germline CDR1 and CDR2 sequences are LGHNA and YSLEER. CDR3 in DNA: TGCGCCAGCAGCCAAAGGGGGACAGGGAAAAATCAGTCCCAGCATTTT. This codes for CASSQRGTGKNQSQHF.

The CDR3 sequence is CASSLQMNTEAFF. The DNA of the CDR3 is TGTGCCAGCAGCTTACAGATGAACACTGAAGCTTTCTTT. The chain uses TRBV7-2 and TRBJ1-1; D call uncertain. V dropped 2 bases and J dropped 0 bases, with 4 bases sitting between them. The CDR3 runs to 13 residues. CDR1 is SGHTA, CDR2 FQGNSA, per germline.

V and J are TRBV3-1 (or the pseudogene TRBV3-2) and TRBJ1-5, with D possibly being TRBD1 (6 bases). Looked up from germline, CDR1 is LGHDT and CDR2 is YNNKEL (reference sequence). V was cut by 4 bases and J by 2 bases, with 9 bases left in between. This CDR3 region has 14 residues. In DNA form, the CDR3 reads TGTGCCAGCAGCCTACAGGGTGGCAATCAGCCCCAGCATTTT. Translating gives CASSLQGGNQPQHF.

This chain connects TRBV3-1 (or the pseudogene TRBV3-2) to TRBJ1-1; D gene unclear. The germline V gene has CDR1 LGHDT and CDR2 YNNKEL (reference sequence). This CDR3 has 16 amino acids. V gave up 4 bases and J gave up 1 base, with 16 bases separating them. The CDR3 reads CASSPSWPSGNTEAFF. Written as DNA, the CDR3 is TGTGCCAGCAGCCCTTCCTGGCCTTCAGGGAACACTGAAGCTTTCTTT.

This sequence joins TRBV28 and TRBJ2-1, with unresolved D. Per germline, CDR1 MDHEN and CDR2 SYDVKM. The CDR3 sequence is 14 residues long. V was pared by 1 base and J by 7 bases, with 11 bases between. The CDR3 DNA sequence: TGTGCCAGCAGTTTATCCCCACCGAGAAATGAGCAGTTCTTC. This codes for CASSLSPPRNEQFF.

The rearrangement uses TRBV6-7 and TRBJ1-5; TRBD1 matches 7 bases. TRBV6-7 is an ORF, with its function uncertain. Trimming cost V 5 bases and J 2 bases; bases outside gene matches: 9. The CDR3 is 16 amino acids. CDR3: CASSKPPTGGNQPQHF. The CDR3 DNA sequence: TGTGCCAGCAGTAAACCCCCTACAGGGGGCAATCAGCCCCAGCATTTT.